The entry below describes one T cell receptor (beta chain). Its antigen is unidentified. Repertoires were generated with immunoSEQ multiplex PCR, while TCRdb's copy carries only in-frame clones and drops some. This table holds under 350,000 clones, 70% to 90% found once. These data originate in a study of cytomegalovirus exposure and HLA in healthy donors. Regarding the study as a whole: In vitro assays verified that three CMV-associated chains recognized CMV antigens specifically.

Germline CDR1 and CDR2: SQVTM and ANQGSEA. CDR3 length: 13 amino acids. V lost 6 bases and J lost 6, with 15 bases in between. The sequence was obtained from a woman aged 18-29 years in good health and CMV-seronegative. What was sequenced was PBMCs. This sequence joins TRBV29-1 and TRBJ1-5; possible D gene TRBD1, 6 bases. CDR3 nucleotide sequence: TGCAGCGTCACCCAGGGACACGGTCAGCCCCAGCATTTT. This encodes CSVTQGHGQPQHF.